The entry below describes one T cell receptor beta chain. Its antigen is unidentified. The data were produced by immunoSEQ multiplex PCR, yet TCRdb's version contains in-frame clones alone and is incomplete. The sample lists 120,000 to 150,000 clones, 75% to 95% occurring once. This entry comes from a study of T cell responses to AZD1222 COVID-19 vaccine. The CDR3 runs 15 residues. The germline gives CDR1 MGHRA, CDR2 YSYEKL. V was cut by 3 bases and J by 7 bases, with 15 bases left in between. Notes on the study in general: Clonal diversity may have been underestimated, and the donors were mostly white British, with more females than males. The repertoires were collected only after the peak T cell response.

The clonotype comes from an adult in good health. Source: peripheral blood, taken on day 0 of MenACWY control vaccination. The V and J genes are TRBV4-1 and TRBJ2-2; D could derive from TRBD1 or TRBD2 (6 bases each). CDR3 nucleotide sequence: TGCGCCAGCAGCCACCCAAGGGGGGATGTCGGGGAGCTGTTTTTT. Translation: CASSHPRGDVGELFF.